This entry lists 13 T cell receptor beta chains sequenced from one sample in a study of blood T cell repertoires in COVID-19. Sequencing was performed with immunoSEQ multiplex PCR; in TCRdb, only in-frame clones are kept and a portion is missing. Of a few hundred thousand clones listed, 89% were seen once; the top ten hold about 3%. Sequencing was done on a sample of peripheral blood. The receptors stem from a woman in her twenties or thirties with COVID-19, enrolled during active disease.

This clone was recorded only once. V is TRBV6-2 or TRBV6-3 and J is TRBJ2-7, with a weak D call TRBD2 (5 bases). Trimming left V 6 bases short and J 3 bases short, with 18 bases between. CDR1 is MNHEY, CDR2 SVGEGT, per germline. This CDR3 spans 15 amino acids. The CDR3 DNA follows: TGTGCCAGCAGCACCTACAGATTAGGGAGCTACGAGCAGTACGTC. It specifies CASSTYRLGSYEQYV.

This chain's CDR3 is CASSLVSKYWNEQFF. CDR3 DNA sequence: TGTGCCAGCAGCTTAGTAAGCAAGTATTGGAATGAGCAGTTCTTC. The V call is TRBV7-9, the J call TRBJ2-1; no definite D call. This CDR3 contains 15 residues. V was pared by 1 base and J by 7 bases, with 14 bases between. The germline gives CDR1 SEHNR, CDR2 FQNEAQ (reference sequence). The full variable domain, its missing parts supplied by reference TRBV7-9 and TRBJ2-1, is DTGVSQNPRHKITKRGQNVTFRCDPISEHNRLYWYRQTLGQGPEFLTYFQNEAQLEKSRLLSDRFSAERPKGSFSTLEIQRTEQGDSAMYLCASSLVSKYWNEQFFGPGTRLTVL.

This clone has only one observation. The chain is built from TRBV6-2 or TRBV6-3 and TRBJ1-1; possible D gene TRBD1, 6 bases. Germline loops: CDR1 MNHEY, CDR2 SVGEGT. The V end lost 3 bases, the J end lost 5 bases, and 19 bases lay between the germline ends. CDR3 length equals 16 residues. The CDR3 sequence: CASSYRLGGSNTEAFF. CDR3 DNA: TGTGCCAGCAGTTATAGGTTAGGGGGTTCTAATACTGAAGCTTTCTTT.

This chain connects TRBV10-2 to TRBJ2-1; 7 bases are shared with TRBD2. Unmatched junction bases numbered 12, after V lost 3 bases and J lost 4 bases. The CDR3 spans 17 residues. Per germline, CDR1 WSHSY and CDR2 SAAADI. The DNA of the CDR3 is TGCGCCAGCAGTGATGGGAGGGTAGCGGATAAGTACAATGAGCAGTTCTTC. Its protein product is CASSDGRVADKYNEQFF.

The chain employs TRBV7-9 and TRBJ1-1; D is unresolved. The CDR3 length is 16 residues. The V gene lost 5 bases and the J gene lost 1 base, with 17 bases spanning the gap. Germline loops: CDR1 SEHNR, CDR2 FQNEAQ (reference sequence). The CDR3 loop is CASSPAGHLPNTEAFF. The DNA of the CDR3 is TGTGCCAGCAGCCCCGCGGGCCACTTGCCGAACACTGAAGCTTTCTTT. Full variable domain (rest looked up from reference TRBV7-9 and TRBJ1-1): DTGVSQNPRHKITKRGQNVTFRCDPISEHNRLYWYRQTLGQGPEFLTYFQNEAQLEKSRLLSDRFSAERPKGSFSTLEIQRTEQGDSAMYLCASSPAGHLPNTEAFFGQGTRLTVV.

The V and J genes are TRBV7-2 and TRBJ2-2; 9 positions agree with TRBD1. This CDR3 spans 15 amino acids. Trimming at V came to 4 bases and at J to 4 bases, leaving 4 bases not matched to a gene. Germline assignment: CDR1 SGHTA and CDR2 FQGNSA. The CDR3 bases are TGTGCCAGCAGCTCACAGGGGGCTCGCACCGGGGAGCTGTTTTTT. Its translation: CASSSQGARTGELFF.

The J gene is TRBJ2-7, the V gene TRBV15, with TRBD2 identical over 11 bases. CDR1 is LNHNV and CDR2 is YYDKDF in the germline V gene (reference sequence). CDR3 length: 18 amino acids. Losses at the gene ends were 4 bases for V and 6 bases for J; bases not matched to a gene: 17. CDR3 sequence reads: CATSNYLSGRASDGEQYV. CDR3 coding DNA: TGTGCCACCAGCAACTACCTTAGCGGGAGGGCCTCAGACGGCGAGCAGTACGTC.

The chain joins TRBV7-9 to TRBJ1-6; D gene uncertain. The CDR3 contains 13 residues. V was clipped by 6 bases and J by 5 bases, with 8 bases between them. CDR1 SEHNR and CDR2 FQNEAQ come from the germline V gene (reference sequence). The DNA of the CDR3 is TGTGCCAGCAGAGATAGCCATAATTCACCCCTCCACTTT. Protein product: CASRDSHNSPLHF.

The CDR3 reads CASSPGGSGYYGYTF. The CDR3 nucleotides are TGTGCCAGCAGCCCAGGGGGATCGGGCTACTATGGCTACACCTTC. The gene calls are TRBV9 and TRBJ1-2; 7 nucleotides match TRBD1. V lost 4 bases, J lost 3 bases, and 9 bases stayed unmatched. The CDR3 covers 15 residues. In germline, CDR1 is SGDLS, CDR2 YYNGEE.

The rearrangement uses TRBV28 and TRBJ1-1; D unresolved. Germline values: CDR1 MDHEN, CDR2 SYDVKM. V was pared by 3 bases and J by 10 bases, with 15 bases between. CDR3 length equals 13 residues. CDR3 in amino acids: CASSFGRYFGAFF. The CDR3 nucleotides are TGTGCCAGCAGTTTTGGGAGGTACTTCGGAGCTTTCTTT.

The CDR3 DNA reads TGTGCCAGCAGCTCGGGCGGGAGGGCCTACAATGAGCAGTTCTTC. Translation: CASSSGGRAYNEQFF. V and J are TRBV11-3 and TRBJ2-1, with TRBD2 identical over 9 bases. The CDR3 has 15 residues. Germline V gene sequence: CDR1 SGHNT, CDR2 YENEEA. The V and J ends lost 4 bases and 2 bases, in that order; junction bases with no gene match: 3.

This clone was observed a few times. The V call is TRBV2, the J call TRBJ2-5; 10 bases map to TRBD2. V shed 3 bases, J shed 5 bases, and the junction held 3 bases outside the gene matches. The CDR3 sequence is 14 residues long. CDR1 is SNHLY and CDR2 is FYNNEI in the germline V gene. In DNA form, the CDR3 reads TGTGCCAGCAGTGAGGGACTAGCGATCGAGACCCAGTACTTC. Encoded protein: CASSEGLAIETQYF.

J is TRBJ1-2 and V is TRBV19; 9 bases are a match to TRBD1. CDR1 LNHDA and CDR2 SQIVND come from the germline V gene (reference sequence). J gave up 4 bases and V 4 bases, and 19 bases lay outside the gene matches. This CDR3 region has 19 residues. The CDR3, as DNA: TGTGCCAGTAGTACAGACACTGGGGACAGGGCCTACCCTAGCTATGGCTACACCTTC. Its translation is CASSTDTGDRAYPSYGYTF.